The clone carrying this T cell receptor (beta chain) was seen a few times. TCRdb itself ran the 5' RACE reads through MiXCR, one entry per CDR3 protein. The data hold about 190,000 distinct CDR3 sequences, with about 22% observed a single time. This CDR3 comprises 15 residues. Germline CDR1 is MGHRA and CDR2 is YSYEKL. The V end lost 0 bases, the J end lost 6 bases, and 11 bases lay between the germline ends. The record originates from a study of T-cell memory formation after mild COVID-19. The sequence was obtained from an adult woman who had mild COVID-19 (a few samples of this study predate the infection). Cell type and time point are not known. V is TRBV4-1 and J is TRBJ1-4; D remains unclear. Source material: PBMCs or a T cell subset sorted from them (not recorded which). The CDR3 DNA sequence: TGCGCCAGCAGCCAAGATCGGCAGCCCGATGAAAAACTGTTTTTT. Encoded protein: CASSQDRQPDEKLFF.